Sequencing of this T cell receptor beta chain was carried out in a study of T cell repertoires in cytomegalovirus infection. Study at large: HLA-B-restricted CMV epitopes that are well studied were used alongside recently identified HLA-C-restricted ones. Matching HLA type, along with CMV infection, was indicated by public TCR beta signatures.

About this clonotype: Antigen: not known.

CDR1 is SGHTA, CDR2 FQGNSA, per germline. The CDR3 runs 18 residues. V dropped 1 base and J dropped 5 bases, with 22 bases sitting between them. TCRdb re-analysed the reads in MiXCR, keeping a single row per CDR3 protein. The table records 680,000 or so distinct CDR3 sequences, around 30% of them present only once. This chain joins TRBV7-2 and TRBJ2-3; D is uncertain. This sequence was found in a human donor in good health (CMV status not recorded). Some clones in this sample may be carry-over from other donors' samples. This material consisted of cultured PBMCs, taken from culture after CMV antigen stimulation. For the CDR3, the DNA is TGTGCCAGCAGCTTAGTCCCCCCTGGAACACTCGCGGAAGATACGCAGTATTTT. Amino acid sequence: CASSLVPPGTLAEDTQYF.